Each of the 5 T cell receptor beta chains below was sequenced from the same sample in a study of siplizumab effects on memory and regulatory T cells. Assay: immunoSEQ multiplex PCR; the TCRdb copy retains only in-frame clones and omits some. The sample has about 72,000 clones, 91% seen once. The specimen was CD8+ T cells sorted from blood. Receptor source: a human donor in good health.

This clone appeared once. This chain joins TRBV9 and TRBJ1-2, with unresolved D. This CDR3 has 14 amino acids. CDR1 is SGDLS and CDR2 is YYNGEE in the germline V gene. V lost 6 bases, J lost 0 bases, and 12 bases lay in between. CDR3 sequence reads: CASTDWSANYGYTF. The CDR3 DNA follows: TGTGCCAGCACCGACTGGTCTGCTAACTATGGCTACACCTTC.

The rearrangement links TRBV11-2 to TRBJ1-1; no firm D call. Germline-derived CDR1 and CDR2 are SGHAT and FQNNGV. V dropped 2 bases and J dropped 11 bases, with 12 bases sitting between them. This CDR3 has 12 residues. As DNA, the CDR3 is TGTGCCAGCAGCTTACAAGCGGTCGGGGCTTTCTTT. This gives the protein CASSLQAVGAFF.

V gene TRBV14 combines with J gene TRBJ1-1; D gene ambiguous. CDR1 is SGHDN and CDR2 is FVKESK in the germline V gene. The CDR3 spans 15 residues. The V end was cut by 3 bases, the J end by 0 bases, with 11 bases between. This CDR3 is CASSHRGSLNTEAFF. The CDR3 DNA is TGTGCCAGCAGCCATCGGGGAAGTTTGAACACTGAAGCTTTCTTT.

The chain recombines TRBV6-5 with TRBJ2-2; no reliable D call. The CDR3 is 14 amino acids. The germline V and J ends were trimmed by 1 base and 7 bases, with 10 bases remaining between them. The V gene's germline CDR1 is MNHEY and CDR2 SVGAGI. CDR3 residues: CASSYFGLDGELFF. CDR3 DNA: TGTGCCAGCAGTTACTTTGGCCTGGACGGGGAGCTGTTTTTT.

The J gene is TRBJ2-5, the V gene TRBV14; D might be TRBD2 (6 bases). Germline V CDR1 and CDR2: SGHDN, FVKESK. V gave up 1 base and J gave up 5 bases, with 14 bases separating them. CDR3 length equals 15 residues. CDR3 residues: CASSQAVAVGETQYF. The CDR3 DNA sequence: TGTGCCAGCAGCCAAGCGGTAGCGGTGGGGGAGACCCAGTACTTC.